These T cell receptor beta chains were read from a single sample in a study of identical twins. TCRdb analysed the 5' RACE reads with MiXCR anew, one entry per CDR3 protein. Here the sample spans 1,800,000 or so distinct CDR3 sequences, less than 35% being singletons. The material sequenced was cord blood. Receptor source: a newborn girl in good health. The CDR3 runs from the conserved cysteine through the conserved F or W. A D gene is named only where the DNA matches it firmly. Only part of the rows carry a size: once, few, many, or a class if the clone is expanded.

j_gene | abundance | v_gene | d_gene | CDR3nt | CDR3aa
TRBJ2-3 | . | TRBV7-2 | TRBD2 | TGTGCCAGCAGCGCTACTAGCGGGTCGGGAGATACGCAGTATTTT | CASSATSGSGDTQYF
TRBJ2-2 | . | TRBV11-2 | . | TGTGCCAGCAGCTCGCCAGACACTTTATCCGGGGAGCTGTTTTTT | CASSSPDTLSGELFF
TRBJ1-5 | . | TRBV4-1 | . | TGCGCCAGCAGCCAAGACCCGACAGCCTATAGCAATCAGCCCCAGCATTTT | CASSQDPTAYSNQPQHF
TRBJ2-6 | . | TRBV10-1 | . | TGCGCCAGCAAACCTGGATCTGGGGCCAACGTCCTGACTTTC | CASKPGSGANVLTF
TRBJ2-5 | . | TRBV6-5 | . | TGTGCCAGCAGTTACTACGAAGCGAGTTTGGGGAGACGGGGACAAGAGACCCAGTACTTC | CASSYYEASLGRRGQETQYF
TRBJ2-3 | . | TRBV7-2 | . | TGTGCCAGCAGCAAGGACAGATATAGCACAGATACGCAGTATTTT | CASSKDRYSTDTQYF
TRBJ2-7 | . | TRBV27 | TRBD1 | TGTGCCAGCAGCAGTGGGGACAGAGTCTACGAGCAGTACTTC | CASSSGDRVYEQYF
TRBJ1-5 | few | TRBV6-1 | TRBD1 | TGTGCCAGCAGTGAACGGACAGGGGATCAGCCCCAGCATTTT | CASSERTGDQPQHF
TRBJ2-5 | . | TRBV7-8 | TRBD2 | TGTGCCAGCAGCTCCCCCTTTTTGCGGGAGCTCAACAATGAGCAGTACTTC | CASSSPFLRELNNEQYF
TRBJ2-3 | . | TRBV6-1 | TRBD2 | TGTGCCAGCAGTCCCCGGGAGGGACTAGCAGGGTATTTT | CASSPREGLAGYF
TRBJ2-7 | few | TRBV28 | . | TGTGCCAGCAGTATGACCCCCGCTACTGGGCGCTACGAGCAGTACTTC | CASSMTPATGRYEQYF
TRBJ2-7 | . | TRBV10-3 | TRBD1 | TGTGCCATCAGCCCTCGACAGGGCTACGAGCAGTACTTC | CAISPRQGYEQYF
TRBJ2-7 | . | TRBV13 | . | TGTGCCAGCAGCTTATTGGGAATCTACTCCTACGAGCAGTACTTC | CASSLLGIYSYEQYF
TRBJ2-1 | few | TRBV4-2 | TRBD2 | TGTGCCAGCAGCCAAGAAGGTTCTCGGGGGACTAGCGGGATCCACAATGAGCAGTTCTTC | CASSQEGSRGTSGIHNEQFF
TRBJ1-2 | many | TRBV11-2 | . | TGTGCCAGCAGTTCTTACCGGGACAATCGAAACTATGGCTACACCTTC | CASSSYRDNRNYGYTF